This T cell receptor beta chain was recorded in a study of blood T cell repertoires in COVID-19. Study overall: Acute and convalescent COVID-19 specimens originated in the United States, Italy and Spain. T cells, B-cell-depleted T cells, or PBMCs provided the cDNA or gDNA that served as material.

CDR1 SEHNR and CDR2 FQNEAQ come from the germline V gene (reference sequence). V shed 5 bases and J shed 6 bases, with 16 bases lying between them. The CDR3 is made up of 15 amino acids. This clone came up a few times. In the original analysis: Reference gene primer amplification in the assay estimated nucleated cell counts. The data were produced by immunoSEQ multiplex PCR, yet TCRdb's version contains in-frame clones alone and is incomplete. V and J calls and clone size follow that table, whereas D and trimming were derived from the DNA. The sample carries under 150,000 clones, approximately 82% recorded once.

Specimen: peripheral blood. The J gene is TRBJ1-4, the V gene TRBV7-9, with D unclear. The receptor was isolated from an older man with active or convalescent COVID-19. CDR3 residues: CASSPGGGVDEKLFF. The CDR3 bases are TGTGCCAGCAGCCCCGGAGGCGGGGTCGATGAAAAACTGTTTTTT.